The rows below give T cell receptor beta chains drawn from one sample of a study of technical replicates of blood from a few donors. Here immunoSEQ multiplex PCR was the method, and the copy in TCRdb shows in-frame clones only, minus some. The table records about 72,000 clones, about 95% of them present only once. The sample comprised T cells isolated from PBMCs. All receptors derive from a human donor in good health. Each CDR3 is given with its conserved first and last residue. D genes are given only for firm matches. Not every row has a clone size; where given, it reads once, few, many or a size class.

J,size,D,V,DNA,CDR3
TRBJ1-5,.,.,TRBV13,TGTGCCAGCAGCTTACGAGGGCCTAGCAATCAGCCCCAGCATTTT,CASSLRGPSNQPQHF
TRBJ2-3,.,TRBD1,TRBV12-5,TGTGCTAGTGGCAACATGCAGGGGGTTGGATTAGATACGCAGTATTTT,CASGNMQGVGLDTQYF
TRBJ1-2,.,TRBD1,TRBV6-5,TGTGCCACCCATCGGACAGGGGGCTACACCTTC,CATHRTGGYTF
TRBJ2-1,.,.,TRBV5-1,TGCGCCAGCAGCCCGACACCGAGCTCCTACAATGAGCAGTTCTTC,CASSPTPSSYNEQFF
TRBJ2-5,.,TRBD2,TRBV5-1,TGCGCCAGCAGCTTGGAGCTAGCGGGGTCGGAGACCCAGTACTTC,CASSLELAGSETQYF
TRBJ1-1,.,.,TRBV13,TGTGCCAGCAGCTCGACGCCTTACAGGGACCCCATGAACACTGAAGCTTTCTTT,CASSSTPYRDPMNTEAFF
TRBJ2-1,.,TRBD2,TRBV19,TGTGCCAGTAGTATAGTTAGCGGGGAGTACAATGAGCAGTTCTTC,CASSIVSGEYNEQFF
TRBJ2-1,.,.,TRBV6-5,TGTGCCAGCAAGGCTAGCTCCAACAATGAGCAGTTCTTC,CASKASSNNEQFF
TRBJ1-5,.,TRBD1,TRBV29-1,TGCAGCGTTGAAGCTGGGACAGGGCAGCCCCAGCATTTT,CSVEAGTGQPQHF
TRBJ2-7,.,TRBD1,TRBV10-3,TGTGCCATCAGTTCCGGGACAGGGACCTACGAGCAGTACTTC,CAISSGTGTYEQYF
TRBJ1-2,.,.,TRBV14,TGTGCCAGCAGCCAAACGGGGTATGGCTACACCTTC,CASSQTGYGYTF
TRBJ2-7,.,.,TRBV6-1,TGTGCCAGCAATTTAGTGCCCTACGAGCAGTACTTC,CASNLVPYEQYF
TRBJ2-5,.,TRBD2,TRBV2,TGTGCCAGCATACTAGCGGGGATAGAGACCCAGTACTTC,CASILAGIETQYF
TRBJ2-5,.,TRBD2,TRBV27,TGTGCCAGCAGTTCGCCATCTAGCGGGAGGCGGGGGACCCAGTACTTC,CASSSPSSGRRGTQYF
TRBJ1-1,.,.,TRBV20-1,TGCAGTGCTAGAGAACAGAGAGAAGCTTTCTTT,CSAREQREAFF
TRBJ2-5,.,TRBD2,TRBV5-1,TGCGCCAGCAGCTGGGCTCCGGGAGGGGAGACCCAGTACTTC,CASSWAPGGETQYF
TRBJ1-4,.,.,TRBV7-8,TGTGCCAGCAGCCCAAACAGGGCAGGCTGGGAGCTTGCAACTAATGAAAAACTGTTTTTT,CASSPNRAGWELATNEKLFF
TRBJ1-2,.,.,TRBV5-1,TGCGCCAGCAGCTTGGACAGATATGGCTACACCTTC,CASSLDRYGYTF
TRBJ1-3,.,.,TRBV28,TGTGCCAGCAGTTTACCCGGGGGGTATGGAAACACCATATATTTT,CASSLPGGYGNTIYF
TRBJ2-7,.,TRBD1,TRBV4-1,TGCGCCAGCAGCCCCCGAGCCGGGACAGGGGGCTACGAGCAGTACTTC,CASSPRAGTGGYEQYF
TRBJ1-1,.,.,TRBV2,TGTGCCAGCAGTGGTGGGACATATAAAGCTTTCTTT,CASSGGTYKAFF
TRBJ2-7,.,TRBD2,TRBV18,TGTGCCAGCTCACCGGGACTAGCGGCATCCTACGAGCAGTACTTC,CASSPGLAASYEQYF
TRBJ2-1,.,TRBD2,TRBV5-1,TGCGCCAGCAGCTTGGTGGGGACTAGCAATGAGCAGTTCTTC,CASSLVGTSNEQFF
TRBJ2-1,.,TRBD2,TRBV6-4,TGTGCCAGCAGTGCCCGACTAGCGGGAGCCGATGAGCAGTTCTTC,CASSARLAGADEQFF
TRBJ2-3,.,.,TRBV19,TGTGCCAGTAGGCAAACAGGGCTAGGAGATACGCAGTATTTT,CASRQTGLGDTQYF
TRBJ2-1,once,TRBD1,TRBV14,TGTGCCAGCAGCCAATTTAAGACAGGGGAGCAGTTCTTC,CASSQFKTGEQFF
TRBJ2-1,.,TRBD2,TRBV7-8,TGTGCCAGCAGCGGGGGGACTAGCGGGCCTCTCGATGAGCAGTTCTTC,CASSGGTSGPLDEQFF
TRBJ2-4,.,TRBD2,TRBV10-2,TGCGCCAGCAGGAAGGAAAGACTAGCGGACGACAAAAACATTCAGTACTTC,CASRKERLADDKNIQYF
TRBJ1-2,.,.,TRBV19,TGTGCCAGTAGTGAGGGAGGCTATGGCTACACCTTC,CASSEGGYGYTF
TRBJ2-1,.,.,TRBV19,TGTGCCAGTAGTGACCGACGGGGGGCCCCGGGCAATGAGCAGTTCTTC,CASSDRRGAPGNEQFF
TRBJ2-5,.,TRBD2,TRBV7-2,TGTGCCAGGCAAGGGACTAGCGGGGGGGCCCAAGAGACCCAGTACTTC,CARQGTSGGAQETQYF
TRBJ2-7,few,TRBD1,TRBV11-3,TGTGCCAGCAGCCTACGCTCCGGACAGGGGGACTACGAGCAGTACTTC,CASSLRSGQGDYEQYF
TRBJ2-1,.,.,TRBV6-6,TGTGCCAGCAGCCACGGCAGCGGGCCCTACAATGAGCAGTTCTTC,CASSHGSGPYNEQFF
TRBJ1-6,.,TRBD1,TRBV6-5,TGTGCCAGCAGTTGGGAACAGGGGTTAGAATCACCCCTCCACTTT,CASSWEQGLESPLHF
TRBJ1-5,.,TRBD1,TRBV27,TGTGCCAGCGCAGACAGGGTGTATCAGCCCCAGCATTTT,CASADRVYQPQHF
TRBJ2-2,once,.,TRBV14,TGTGCCAGCAGCCAAGATCTAACAGGGCGGATCGGGGAGCTGTTTTTT,CASSQDLTGRIGELFF
TRBJ2-2,.,TRBD2,TRBV5-5,TGTGCCAGCAGCTTGGGGCTAGCGGGCACCGGGGAGCTGTTTTTT,CASSLGLAGTGELFF
TRBJ2-7,.,.,TRBV5-6,TGTGCCAGCAGCTTGACTCTTTACGAGCAGTACTTC,CASSLTLYEQYF
TRBJ1-2,.,.,TRBV30,TGTGCCTGGGCACAGGGTGGCGGCTACACCTTC,CAWAQGGGYTF
TRBJ1-1,.,TRBD1,TRBV27,TGTGCCAGCAGTTGGGGGACAGGGGCGAACACTGAAGCTTTCTTT,CASSWGTGANTEAFF
TRBJ2-7,.,.,TRBV18,TGTGCCAGCTCACCACCAAACAGGGACTCCTACGAGCAGTACTTC,CASSPPNRDSYEQYF
TRBJ2-5,.,.,TRBV18,TGTGCCAGCTCACCAGGCGAGACCCAGTACTTC,CASSPGETQYF
TRBJ1-1,.,.,TRBV5-8,TGTGCCAGCAGCCAGACGCCGGGCAGGGGGAACACTGAAGCTTTCTTT,CASSQTPGRGNTEAFF
TRBJ2-1,.,TRBD2,TRBV7-9,TGTGCCAGCAGCTTAGCTCGAGGAAGCGGGAGGGATCACAATGAGCAGTTCTTC,CASSLARGSGRDHNEQFF
TRBJ2-3,.,TRBD2,TRBV2,TGTGCCAGCATCCTAGCGGGAGGGCCTCACGCGCAGTATTTT,CASILAGGPHAQYF
TRBJ1-5,.,.,TRBV27,TGTGCCAGCAGTTTAAAGGGGTATAGCAATCAGCCCCAGCATTTT,CASSLKGYSNQPQHF
TRBJ2-7,few,.,TRBV5-6,TGTGCCAGCAGCGACCGGGACTCCCATTACGAGCAGTACTTC,CASSDRDSHYEQYF
TRBJ2-5,once,TRBD2,TRBV7-9,TGTGCCAGCAGACCGGGGGGGGTAGAAGAGACCCAGTACTTC,CASRPGGVEETQYF
TRBJ2-5,.,.,TRBV7-8,TGTGCCAGCAGCTTAGGGACTTCGCTAAAAGAGACCCAGTACTTC,CASSLGTSLKETQYF
TRBJ2-5,.,TRBD2,TRBV5-1,TGCGCCAGCAGCTCACGCGGACTAGCGGGGAGGGAGACCCAGTACTTC,CASSSRGLAGRETQYF
TRBJ1-4,.,.,TRBV30,TGTGCCTGGACCCGCGGGACCTATAATGAAAAACTGTTTTTT,CAWTRGTYNEKLFF